Listed below are T cell receptor beta chains from one sample, sequenced in a study of cytomegalovirus exposure and HLA in healthy donors. Data came from immunoSEQ multiplex PCR; TCRdb stores just in-frame clones and leaves some out. The repertoire holds roughly 84,000 clones, with around 79% as singletons. Sequencing was done on a sample of PBMCs. These receptors came from a human donor in good health. The CDR3 runs from the conserved cysteine through the conserved F or W. The D gene is left open where the match is weak. Size tells how often a clone was seen (once, few, many) or the class of an expanded clone, and some rows leave it out.

d_gene	v_gene	abundance	j_gene	CDR3nt	CDR3aa
NA	TRBV5-6	few	TRBJ2-7	TGTGCCAGCAGCTTGGCCGATGGAACCGAGGTTCTCGAGCAGTACTTC	CASSLADGTEVLEQYF
NA	TRBV29-1	NA	TRBJ2-5	TGCAGCGTTGTTTTCCCCCATCAAGAGACCCAGTACTTC	CSVVFPHQETQYF
NA	TRBV7-7	once	TRBJ2-1	TGTGCCAGCAGCTTAGGCCGGGACTCCTCTAATGAGCAGTTCTTC	CASSLGRDSSNEQFF
NA	TRBV19	NA	TRBJ1-2	TGTGCCAGTAGTATCGACAGGAGCATCGGCTACACCTTC	CASSIDRSIGYTF
NA	TRBV5-1	few	TRBJ2-5	TGCGCCAGCAGCAGGGGTCCGGAGACCCAGTACTTC	CASSRGPETQYF
NA	TRBV5-1	NA	TRBJ1-1	TGCGCCAGCAGCTTGAGCAGGGTGGTTAACACTGAAGCTTTCTTT	CASSLSRVVNTEAFF
TRBD2	TRBV27	few	TRBJ2-3	TGTGCCAGCAGTTCCCAGGAGCGGGGGGGTAGAGATACGCAGTATTTT	CASSSQERGGRDTQYF
NA	TRBV2	NA	TRBJ2-3	TGTGCCAGCAGAAAGGGACTGACCGGGACAGATACGCAGTATTTT	CASRKGLTGTDTQYF
TRBD1	TRBV6-5	NA	TRBJ2-7	TGTGCCAGCAGTTACCAGGACAGGGTCTACGAGCAGTACTTC	CASSYQDRVYEQYF
TRBD1	TRBV29-1	NA	TRBJ2-7	TGCAGCGTGACAGGGGGTTACGAGCAGTACTTC	CSVTGGYEQYF
NA	TRBV30	NA	TRBJ2-7	TGTGCCTGGACCGGCTGGGGAGGCGAGCAGTACTTC	CAWTGWGGEQYF
NA	TRBV27	once	TRBJ2-4	TGTGCCAGCAGTTTATGGGCAGGACTAGCCAAAAACATTCAGTACTTC	CASSLWAGLAKNIQYF
TRBD1	TRBV4-1	NA	TRBJ1-4	TGCGCCAGCAGCCAAATAGCACAGGGGGAGGAAAAACTGTTTTTT	CASSQIAQGEEKLFF
NA	TRBV6-5	NA	TRBJ2-3	TGTGCCAGCAGTAATTCAGGGGCCGGCACAGATACGCAGTATTTT	CASSNSGAGTDTQYF
NA	TRBV5-5	NA	TRBJ1-6	TGTGCCAGCAGCCCCGACAGTTCCTATAATTCACCCCTCCACTTT	CASSPDSSYNSPLHF
NA	TRBV6-5	NA	TRBJ2-7	TGTGCCAGCAGTTACTCTCCGGGTACTAACTACGAGCAGTACTTC	CASSYSPGTNYEQYF
NA	TRBV6-1	NA	TRBJ2-7	TGTGCCAGCAGTGAAACCAGGGTAGACGAGCAGTACTTC	CASSETRVDEQYF
NA	TRBV27	NA	TRBJ2-3	TGTGCCAGCAGTTCCGGACAGTCCACAGATACGCAGTATTTT	CASSSGQSTDTQYF
TRBD2	TRBV4-1	NA	TRBJ2-7	TGCGCCAGCAGCCGCGGGGGAGAGCAGTACTTC	CASSRGGEQYF
TRBD1	TRBV7-2	NA	TRBJ1-1	TGTGCCAGCCTCAAGGGACAGGGATACACTGAAGCTTTCTTT	CASLKGQGYTEAFF
TRBD1	TRBV19	NA	TRBJ1-1	TGTGCCAGTACCCGGGACAGGGGTGTCGCTGAAGCTTTCTTT	CASTRDRGVAEAFF
NA	TRBV20-1	NA	TRBJ2-1	TGCAGTGCGAGCTACAATGAGCAGTTCTTC	CSASYNEQFF
NA	TRBV5-6	many	TRBJ1-1	TGTGCCAGCAGCTGGCTGGGCAACACTGAAGCTTTCTTT	CASSWLGNTEAFF
NA	TRBV12-5	NA	TRBJ1-3	TGTGCTAGTGGGGGTGGTAGGAGCTCTGGAAACACCATATATTTT	CASGGGRSSGNTIYF
NA	TRBV29-1	NA	TRBJ2-6	TGCAGCCCCCGCGGGACCCGTAGGGCCAACGTCCTGACTTTC	CSPRGTRRANVLTF
NA	TRBV5-4	few	TRBJ1-4	TGCGCCAGCAGCCTTGACGGGGCAACTAATGAAAAACTGTTTTTT	CASSLDGATNEKLFF
TRBD1	TRBV7-9	NA	TRBJ2-2	TGTGCCAGCAGCAGATCGGACAGGGGGAACACCGGGGAGCTGTTTTTT	CASSRSDRGNTGELFF
NA	TRBV25-1	NA	TRBJ1-1	TGTGCCAGCAGTGATCAACGGGGGGCGAACACTGAAGCTTTCTTT	CASSDQRGANTEAFF
NA	TRBV5-1	NA	TRBJ2-3	TGCGCCAGCAGCTCTAAAGGGGGACCGAATGGCGATACGCAGTATTTT	CASSSKGGPNGDTQYF